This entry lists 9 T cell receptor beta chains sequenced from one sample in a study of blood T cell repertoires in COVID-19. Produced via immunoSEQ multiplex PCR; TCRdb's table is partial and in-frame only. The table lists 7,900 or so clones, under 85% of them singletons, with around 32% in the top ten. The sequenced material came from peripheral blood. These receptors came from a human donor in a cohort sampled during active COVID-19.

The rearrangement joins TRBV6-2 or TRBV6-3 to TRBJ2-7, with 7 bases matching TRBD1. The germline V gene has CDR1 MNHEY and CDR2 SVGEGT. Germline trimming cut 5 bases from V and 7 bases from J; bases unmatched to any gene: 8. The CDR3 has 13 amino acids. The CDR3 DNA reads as TGTGCCAGCAGTCCGATGGACAGGCAAGAGCAGTACGTC. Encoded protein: CASSPMDRQEQYV.

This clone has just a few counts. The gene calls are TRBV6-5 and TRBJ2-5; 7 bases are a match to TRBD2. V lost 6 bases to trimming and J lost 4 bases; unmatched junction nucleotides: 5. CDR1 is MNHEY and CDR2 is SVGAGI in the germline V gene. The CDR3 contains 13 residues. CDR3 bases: TGTGCCAGCAGCCGGACTAGAACAGAGACCCAGTACTTC. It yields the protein CASSRTRTETQYF.

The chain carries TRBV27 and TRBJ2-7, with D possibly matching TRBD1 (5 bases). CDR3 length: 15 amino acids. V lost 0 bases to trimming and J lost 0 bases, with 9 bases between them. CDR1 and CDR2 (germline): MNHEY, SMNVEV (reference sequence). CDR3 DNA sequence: TGTGCCAGCAGTTTATCCCCAGACAGCTCCTACGAGCAGTACTTC. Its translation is CASSLSPDSSYEQYF.

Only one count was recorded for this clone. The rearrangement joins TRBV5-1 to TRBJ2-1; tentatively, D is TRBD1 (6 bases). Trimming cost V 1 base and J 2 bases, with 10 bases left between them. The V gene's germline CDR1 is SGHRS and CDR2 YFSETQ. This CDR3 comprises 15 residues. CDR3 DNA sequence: TGCGCCAGCAGCTTGAACAGGGTTGCCTACAATGAGCAGTTCTTC. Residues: CASSLNRVAYNEQFF.

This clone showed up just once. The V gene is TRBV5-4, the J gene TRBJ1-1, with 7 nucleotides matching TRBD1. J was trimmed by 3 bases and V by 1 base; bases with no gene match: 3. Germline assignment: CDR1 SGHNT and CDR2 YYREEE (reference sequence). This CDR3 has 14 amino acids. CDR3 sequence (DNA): TGTGCCAGCAGCTTGACAGGGGATGACACTGAAGCTTTCTTT. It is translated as CASSLTGDDTEAFF.

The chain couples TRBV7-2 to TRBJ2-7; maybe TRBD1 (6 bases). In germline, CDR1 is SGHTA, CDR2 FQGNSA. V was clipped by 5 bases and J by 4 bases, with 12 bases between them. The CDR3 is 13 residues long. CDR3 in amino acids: CASSRDKQYEQYV. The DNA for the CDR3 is TGTGCCAGCAGCCGGGACAAGCAGTACGAGCAGTACGTC.

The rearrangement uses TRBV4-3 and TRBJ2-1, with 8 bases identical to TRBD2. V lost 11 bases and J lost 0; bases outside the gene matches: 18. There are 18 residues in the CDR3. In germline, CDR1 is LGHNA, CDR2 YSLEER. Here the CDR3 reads CAPSQQTGGESSYNEQFF. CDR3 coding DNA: TGCGCCCCCAGCCAACAAACGGGGGGGGAGAGCTCCTACAATGAGCAGTTCTTC.

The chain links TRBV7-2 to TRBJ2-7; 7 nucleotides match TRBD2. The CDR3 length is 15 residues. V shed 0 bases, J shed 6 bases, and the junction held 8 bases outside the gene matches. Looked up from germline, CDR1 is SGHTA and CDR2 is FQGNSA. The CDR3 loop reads CASSLAGTTTGEQYF. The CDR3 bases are TGTGCCAGCAGCTTAGCCGGGACTACCACCGGCGAGCAGTACTTC.

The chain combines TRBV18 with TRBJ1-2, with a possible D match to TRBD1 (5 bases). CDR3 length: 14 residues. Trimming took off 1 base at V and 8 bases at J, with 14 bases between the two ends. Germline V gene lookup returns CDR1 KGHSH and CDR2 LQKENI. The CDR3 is CASSPRDGAEGYTF. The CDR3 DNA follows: TGTGCCAGCTCACCACGTGATGGGGCAGAAGGCTACACCTTC.